The TCR beta chain under discussion was sequenced for a study of T cell responses to AZD1222 COVID-19 vaccine. Assay used: immunoSEQ multiplex PCR; TCRdb lists only in-frame clones, some missing. Of about 110,000 clones detected, roughly nine tenths appear once; the ten largest clones hold around 3.3%. The V gene's germline CDR1 is PRHDT and CDR2 FYEKMQ (reference sequence). This CDR3 contains 12 residues. V was shortened by 0 bases and J by 9 bases, with 9 bases between the two germline ends. Sequenced here: peripheral blood, sampled on day 0 of MenACWY control vaccination. This TCR came from an adult in good health. The V gene is TRBV13, the J gene TRBJ2-7, with no clear D. CDR3 residues: CASSLGPGGQYF. The CDR3 bases are TGTGCCAGCAGCTTAGGCCCGGGTGGGCAGTACTTC.